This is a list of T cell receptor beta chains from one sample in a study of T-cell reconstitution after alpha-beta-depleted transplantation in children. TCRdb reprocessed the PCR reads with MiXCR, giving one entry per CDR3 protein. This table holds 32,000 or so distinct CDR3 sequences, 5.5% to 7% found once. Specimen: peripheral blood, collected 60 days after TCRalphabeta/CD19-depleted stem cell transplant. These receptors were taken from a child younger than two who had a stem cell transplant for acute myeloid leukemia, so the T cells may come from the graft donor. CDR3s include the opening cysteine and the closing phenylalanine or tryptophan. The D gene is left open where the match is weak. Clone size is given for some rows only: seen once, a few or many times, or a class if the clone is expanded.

DNA: TGTGCCAGCAGCTTGAGAGGTCGGCTAGCTTTAAGGGATGAGCAGTTCTTC
CDR3: CASSLRGRLALRDEQFF
J: TRBJ2-1
length: 17
D: -
size: many
V: TRBV7-2

DNA: TGCGCCAGCAGCCCTTGGACGGGATACGAGCAGTACTTC
CDR3: CASSPWTGYEQYF
J: TRBJ2-7
length: 13
D: -
size: many
V: TRBV4-3

DNA: TGTGCCAGCAGCACCTCCCAGTTAGCCAAAAACATTCAGTACTTC
CDR3: CASSTSQLAKNIQYF
J: TRBJ2-4
length: 15
D: -
size: many
V: TRBV7-9

DNA: TGTGCCAGCAGTGACTATCGGACAGGGGAGGGTGAAAAACTGTTTTTT
CDR3: CASSDYRTGEGEKLFF
J: TRBJ1-4
length: 16
D: TRBD1
size: many
V: TRBV25-1

DNA: TGTGCCAGCAGCCAAGGGAAAGGGTCCTACGAGCAGTACTTC
CDR3: CASSQGKGSYEQYF
J: TRBJ2-7
length: 14
D: -
size: many
V: TRBV3-1

DNA: TGTGCCAGCAGTTACTCGGGGGACAGTAACTACGAGCAGTACTTC
CDR3: CASSYSGDSNYEQYF
J: TRBJ2-7
length: 15
D: TRBD1
size: many
V: TRBV6-5

DNA: TGTGCCAGTACCTTAGGTGGAAGGGCTGTCGGTGGCTACACCTTC
CDR3: CASTLGGRAVGGYTF
J: TRBJ1-2
length: 15
D: -
size: many
V: TRBV28

DNA: TGTGCCAGCAGCCAAGACGGGAGTTTAAATTACGAGCAGTACTTC
CDR3: CASSQDGSLNYEQYF
J: TRBJ2-7
length: 15
D: -
size: many
V: TRBV14

DNA: TGTGCCAGCAGCTTAGGAGGGCCGAACACCGGGGAGCTGTTTTTT
CDR3: CASSLGGPNTGELFF
J: TRBJ2-2
length: 15
D: -
size: many
V: TRBV7-9

DNA: TGCAGCGTTGAAGATATGGGTGTCTATGGCTACACCTTC
CDR3: CSVEDMGVYGYTF
J: TRBJ1-2
length: 13
D: -
size: many
V: TRBV29-1

DNA: TGTGCCAGCAGCTTCGTTTTGACAGATACGCAGTATTTT
CDR3: CASSFVLTDTQYF
J: TRBJ2-3
length: 13
D: -
size: many
V: TRBV7-3

DNA: TGCGCCAGCAGCCAAGAAGCCAGCCCTAACTATGGCTACACCTTC
CDR3: CASSQEASPNYGYTF
J: TRBJ1-2
length: 15
D: -
size: many
V: TRBV4-3

DNA: TGTGCCAGCAGTGGACAGGGGGGCAATCAGCCCCAGCATTTT
CDR3: CASSGQGGNQPQHF
J: TRBJ1-5
length: 14
D: TRBD1
size: many
V: TRBV12-3/TRBV12-4

DNA: TGTGCCAGCAGCTTAGATCAGGTGTCGAGGGAAAAACTGTTTTTT
CDR3: CASSLDQVSREKLFF
J: TRBJ1-4
length: 15
D: -
size: many
V: TRBV7-9

DNA: TGTGCCACCAGACCTGGGGCAGGGAGCGAGCAGTACTTC
CDR3: CATRPGAGSEQYF
J: TRBJ2-7
length: 13
D: -
size: -
V: TRBV15

DNA: TGTGCCAGCACCAGGGGAAACGAGCAGTACTTC
CDR3: CASTRGNEQYF
J: TRBJ2-7
length: 11
D: -
size: many
V: TRBV27

DNA: TGCGCCAGCAGCCCGCGAGGGGCCTTAGGCACAGATACGCAGTATTTT
CDR3: CASSPRGALGTDTQYF
J: TRBJ2-3
length: 16
D: -
size: many
V: TRBV4-3

DNA: TGTGCCAGCAGAGAGGAGCAGGCGGACGAGCAGTACTTC
CDR3: CASREEQADEQYF
J: TRBJ2-7
length: 13
D: -
size: few
V: TRBV6-1

DNA: TGCAGCGGGGGGAAACAAGAGACCCAGTACTTC
CDR3: CSGGKQETQYF
J: TRBJ2-5
length: 11
D: -
size: many
V: TRBV29-1

DNA: TGTGCCAGCAGTACGGGGCAATGGGAGCTGTTTTTT
CDR3: CASSTGQWELFF
J: TRBJ2-2
length: 12
D: -
size: many
V: TRBV12-3/TRBV12-4

DNA: TGTGCCAGCAGTCTGGGGACAGGGACCGGCGAGCAGTACTTC
CDR3: CASSLGTGTGEQYF
J: TRBJ2-7
length: 14
D: TRBD1
size: -
V: TRBV27

DNA: TGTGCCAGCAGCTCAACGAATCAGGGGGGTCTAGCCAAAAACATTCAGTACTTC
CDR3: CASSSTNQGGLAKNIQYF
J: TRBJ2-4
length: 18
D: -
size: -
V: TRBV7-6

DNA: TGTGCCATCAGTGAGCTTCTAGCGGGAGGACCTTACGAGCAGTACTTC
CDR3: CAISELLAGGPYEQYF
J: TRBJ2-7
length: 16
D: TRBD2
size: many
V: TRBV10-3

DNA: TGTGCCAGCAGCTTAGTTTTCCGGGGGGCCCCTGGGGATACGCAGTATTTT
CDR3: CASSLVFRGAPGDTQYF
J: TRBJ2-3
length: 17
D: -
size: few
V: TRBV7-9

DNA: TGTGCCAGCAGTTTCTCCCTAGCCAAAAACATTCAGTACTTC
CDR3: CASSFSLAKNIQYF
J: TRBJ2-4
length: 14
D: -
size: -
V: TRBV28

DNA: TGTGCCAGCAGTCTAGCGCTTAGGGCTAATGAAAAACTGTTTTTT
CDR3: CASSLALRANEKLFF
J: TRBJ1-4
length: 15
D: -
size: many
V: TRBV28

DNA: TGTGCCAGCAGCTTAGAAGCAGGGGTACGTGGCTACACCTTC
CDR3: CASSLEAGVRGYTF
J: TRBJ1-2
length: 14
D: -
size: many
V: TRBV7-9

DNA: TGCAGCGAGCAGGGGACCCCCTACGAGCAGTACTTC
CDR3: CSEQGTPYEQYF
J: TRBJ2-7
length: 12
D: -
size: many
V: TRBV29-1

DNA: TGTGCCAGCAGCTTTAGCGGGGGCACCGGGGAGCTGTTTTTT
CDR3: CASSFSGGTGELFF
J: TRBJ2-2
length: 14
D: TRBD2
size: few
V: TRBV7-9

DNA: TGTGCCTGGAGACGACAGGGTAAAGGTGAAAAACTGTTTTTT
CDR3: CAWRRQGKGEKLFF
J: TRBJ1-4
length: 14
D: TRBD1
size: many
V: TRBV30

DNA: TGTGCCAGCAGCGGCGGACTAAGCGAAAAGACCCAGTACTTC
CDR3: CASSGGLSEKTQYF
J: TRBJ2-5
length: 14
D: -
size: many
V: TRBV9

DNA: TGCGCCAGCTGCAGCGGGGGGGCCTACAATGAGCAGTTCTTC
CDR3: CASCSGGAYNEQFF
J: TRBJ2-1
length: 14
D: TRBD2
size: many
V: TRBV10-2

DNA: TGTGCCAGCAGCCCCTTCTCCTACGAGCAGTACTTC
CDR3: CASSPFSYEQYF
J: TRBJ2-7
length: 12
D: -
size: many
V: TRBV6-2/TRBV6-3

DNA: TGTGCCAGCAGCTTAGCCCTAAATCAGCCCCAGCATTTT
CDR3: CASSLALNQPQHF
J: TRBJ1-5
length: 13
D: -
size: many
V: TRBV7-9

DNA: TGTGCCAGTAGTGCCAGGGCTCAAGAGACCCAGTACTTC
CDR3: CASSARAQETQYF
J: TRBJ2-5
length: 13
D: -
size: many
V: TRBV19

DNA: TGTGCCAGCAGCCCTGGGGACACTGAAGCTTTCTTT
CDR3: CASSPGDTEAFF
J: TRBJ1-1
length: 12
D: -
size: many
V: TRBV6-2/TRBV6-3